These 7 T cell receptor beta chains originate from one sample sequenced in a study of T cell changes during pregnancy in multiple sclerosis. Assay: immunoSEQ multiplex PCR; the TCRdb copy retains only in-frame clones and omits some. This repertoire shows about 50,000 clones, 85% to 95% found once; its top ten account for approximately 5%. The starting material was CD8+ T cells from peripheral blood mononuclear cells, obtained before pregnancy. These receptors were collected from a female donor with multiple sclerosis, enrolled in a pregnancy study.

The V gene is TRBV11-2, the J gene TRBJ2-7, with 7 bases identical to TRBD2. V trimming: 4 bases; J trimming: 3 bases; junction bases outside the gene matches: 9. The length of the CDR3 is 15 residues. Germline CDR1 is SGHAT and CDR2 is FQNNGV. In nucleotides, the CDR3 is TGTGCCAGCAGCTCCCTCGGACTAGGAGTCTACGAGCAGTACTTC. Translation gives CASSSLGLGVYEQYF.

The rearrangement links TRBV4-3 to TRBJ2-2; 7 nucleotides agree with TRBD1. The ends lost 0 bases at V and 5 bases at J; junction bases unmatched: 6. CDR3 length equals 16 residues. Germline V gene data show CDR1 as LGHNA and CDR2 as YSLEER. The CDR3 region has the DNA TGCGCCAGCAGCCAAGATCGACAGGGTTGGACCGGGGAGCTGTTTTTT. It is translated as CASSQDRQGWTGELFF.

This clone was seen only a few times. CDR3 residues: CASSDSTGYNEQFF. The CDR3, as DNA: TGTGCCAGCAGTGACTCGACCGGGTACAATGAGCAGTTCTTC. The chain recombines TRBV6-4 with TRBJ2-1; D call uncertain. The germline gives CDR1 MRHNA, CDR2 SNTAGT. Trimming pared 0 bases from V and 4 bases from J, leaving 7 bases between. The CDR3 consists of 14 residues.

V gene TRBV27 combines with J gene TRBJ1-5, with TRBD1 matching 7 bases. Germline CDR1 is MNHEY and CDR2 is SMNVEV (reference sequence). The CDR3 is 14 amino acids. The trim removed 1 base at V and 5 bases at J, leaving 2 bases unmatched. Here the CDR3 reads CASSLWTGDQPQHF. DNA of the CDR3: TGTGCCAGCAGTTTATGGACAGGAGATCAGCCCCAGCATTTT.

The V gene is TRBV19, the J gene TRBJ2-2; 7 bases are shared with TRBD1. The ends lost 6 bases at V and 6 bases at J; junction bases unmatched: 4. CDR1 is LNHDA and CDR2 is SQIVND in the germline V gene (reference sequence). The length of the CDR3 is 13 residues. The DNA of the CDR3 is TGTGCCAGTAGAGGGGGCGGATCCGGGGAGCTGTTTTTT. Protein product: CASRGGGSGELFF.

The CDR3 nucleotides are TGCAGCGTTGAAGGCGGGACAGGGTCAGACGAGCAGTACTTC. Encoded protein: CSVEGGTGSDEQYF. The chain employs TRBV29-1 and TRBJ2-7, with 9 bases aligning to TRBD1. V lost 1 base, J lost 5 bases, and 6 bases stayed unmatched. Per the germline V gene, CDR1 is SQVTM and CDR2 is ANQGSEA. The CDR3 loop spans 14 amino acids.

This sequence joins TRBV6-5 and TRBJ1-2, with TRBD1 matching over 7 bases. Trimming at V came to 1 base and at J to 0 bases, leaving 2 bases not matched to a gene. In germline, CDR1 is MNHEY, CDR2 SVGAGI. The CDR3 runs to 15 residues. DNA of the CDR3: TGTGCCAGCAGTTACTGGACAGGAGCTAACTATGGCTACACCTTC. The encoded protein is CASSYWTGANYGYTF.